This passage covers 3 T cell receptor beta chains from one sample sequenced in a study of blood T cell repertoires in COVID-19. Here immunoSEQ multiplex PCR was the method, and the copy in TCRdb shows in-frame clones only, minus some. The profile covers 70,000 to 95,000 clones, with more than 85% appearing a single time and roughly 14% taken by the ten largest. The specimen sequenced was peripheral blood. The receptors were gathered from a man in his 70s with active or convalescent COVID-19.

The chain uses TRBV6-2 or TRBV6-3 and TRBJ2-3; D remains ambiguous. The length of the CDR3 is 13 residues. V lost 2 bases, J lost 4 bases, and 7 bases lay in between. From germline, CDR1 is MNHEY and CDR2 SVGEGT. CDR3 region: CASSYPSADTQYF. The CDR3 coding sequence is TGTGCCAGCAGTTACCCCTCGGCAGATACGCAGTATTTT.

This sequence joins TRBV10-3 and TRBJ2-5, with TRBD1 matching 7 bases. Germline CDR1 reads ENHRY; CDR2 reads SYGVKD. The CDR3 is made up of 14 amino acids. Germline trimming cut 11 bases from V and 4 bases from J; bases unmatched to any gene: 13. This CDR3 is CAASSGRGTETQYF. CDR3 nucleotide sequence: TGTGCCGCCTCCTCGGGCAGGGGGACAGAGACCCAGTACTTC.

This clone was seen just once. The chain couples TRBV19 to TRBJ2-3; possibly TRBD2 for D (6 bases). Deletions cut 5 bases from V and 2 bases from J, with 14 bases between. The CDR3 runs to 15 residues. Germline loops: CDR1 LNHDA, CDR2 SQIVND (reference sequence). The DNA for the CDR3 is TGTGCCAGTAGTCCCTTGGGGGGAACCACAGATACGCAGTATTTT. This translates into CASSPLGGTTDTQYF.